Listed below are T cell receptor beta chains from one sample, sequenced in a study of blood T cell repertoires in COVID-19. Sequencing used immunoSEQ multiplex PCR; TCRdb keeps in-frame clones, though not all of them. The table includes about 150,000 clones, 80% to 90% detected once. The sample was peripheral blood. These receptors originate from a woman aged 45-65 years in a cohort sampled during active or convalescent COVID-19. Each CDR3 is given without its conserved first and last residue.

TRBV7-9 ASSSQGQETQY
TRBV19 ASSGAGRISSGANVLT
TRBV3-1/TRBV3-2 ASSQDRPLMNTEAF
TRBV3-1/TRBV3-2 ASSNLDRTNTEAF
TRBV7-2 ASSYTGLEGEKLF
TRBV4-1 ASSPRLAGGSKETQY
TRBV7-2 ASSPRGGAREQY
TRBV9 ASSAAALAGRNNEQF
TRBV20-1 SASAGGEQY
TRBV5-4 ASRPTNRVQETQY
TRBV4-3 ASSQRPGYGNTIY
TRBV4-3 ASSQVWGQGNQPQH
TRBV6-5 ASSYEASYNEQF
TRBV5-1 ASRSMSGIEAF
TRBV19 ASSLGLVNSPLH
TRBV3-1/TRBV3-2 ASSQDSGFGNTIY
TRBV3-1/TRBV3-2 ASSQDAGTSGHNEQF
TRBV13 ASSFTGSRNTIY
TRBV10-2 ASIPGLAGGLQGVETQY
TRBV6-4 ASSRDRDYNEQF
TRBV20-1 SASFASGGGADTQY
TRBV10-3 AISATPPSEQY
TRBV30 AWSPDYAGATNEKLF
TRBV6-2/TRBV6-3 ASSYSSLGNTIY
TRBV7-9 ASSWSQGAFEAF
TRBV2 ASSPGQGFYNEQF
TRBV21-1 ASSGSALSQDNSPLH
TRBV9 ASSGQADPSTDTQY
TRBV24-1 ATSDLDPGTTRAFDEQY
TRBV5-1 ASSQDTYEQY
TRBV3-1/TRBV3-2 ASSPSGDEQF
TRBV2 ASRSGDSGNTIY
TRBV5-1 ASSLGRTGIGETQY
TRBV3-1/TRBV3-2 ASSQQTGELF
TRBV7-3 ASSPGYLNTEAF
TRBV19 ASRADRGRTPLH
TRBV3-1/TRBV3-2 ASTSGTSVSYEQY
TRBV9 ASSVPVSGYT
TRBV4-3 ASSQDPGDTEAF
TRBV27 ASSLWAGSTDTQY